The next 26 T cell receptor beta chains were all read from a single sample in a study of T cells after yellow fever vaccination. In TCRdb, the 5' RACE reads were re-called with MiXCR into one record per CDR3 protein. The data hold over 150,000 distinct CDR3 sequences, with 6% to 7.5% observed a single time. The source material was CD4+ T cells sorted from PBMCs, sampled 4 to 5 days after the first yellow fever vaccination. These TCRs come from a man between 18 and 29 years old who received the YFV17D yellow fever vaccine.

This clonotype was counted once. J is TRBJ1-2 and V is TRBV6-1; TRBD1 might be the D (6 bases). CDR1 and CDR2 from the germline V gene are MNHNS and SASEGT. The CDR3 spans 12 residues. The V end was cut by 11 bases, the J end by 8 bases, with 18 bases between. CDR3 sequence reads: CAGQQGLEGYTF. Written as DNA, the CDR3 is TGTGCCGGACAACAGGGTTTAGAAGGCTACACCTTC.

This clonotype was seen only a few times. The chain combines TRBV7-8 with TRBJ2-1, with D tentatively TRBD1 or TRBD2 (5 bases each). Deletions cut 5 bases from V and 4 bases from J, with 18 bases between. Germline loops: CDR1 SGHVS, CDR2 FQNEAQ. CDR3 length equals 16 residues. DNA of the CDR3: TGTGCCAGCAGCCCCCTCCGCCGGGACCAATACAATGAGCAGTTCTTC. Amino acid sequence: CASSPLRRDQYNEQFF.

This clonotype was counted a few times. V gene TRBV5-1 combines with J gene TRBJ1-4, with 9 nucleotides matching TRBD1. Germline V lookup: CDR1 SGHRS, CDR2 YFSETQ. This CDR3 spans 16 amino acids. The trim removed 2 bases at V and 6 bases at J, leaving 8 bases unmatched. This chain's CDR3 is CASSFTGGSSYEKLFF. CDR3 coding DNA: TGCGCCAGCAGCTTTACAGGGGGCAGTAGCTATGAAAAACTGTTTTTT.

This clonotype was observed many times. The CDR3 nucleotides read TGCGCCAGCAGCCAGCATCTAGAACGAGAGACCCAGTACTTC. This encodes CASSQHLERETQYF. V usage is TRBV4-3 and J usage is TRBJ2-5; D is ambiguous. The germline CDR1 and CDR2 sequences are LGHNA and YSLEER. There are 14 residues in the CDR3. With 3 bases removed from V and 4 bases from J, the gap between germline ends came to 12 bases.

This clonotype was seen ten or more times. The V and J genes are TRBV5-1 and TRBJ1-4; D unclear. The CDR3 length is 13 residues. The germline gives CDR1 SGHRS, CDR2 YFSETQ. Trimming stripped 4 bases from V and 3 bases from J, with 7 bases between. The CDR3 protein is CASSPVSNEKLFF. In DNA form, the CDR3 reads TGCGCCAGCAGCCCAGTATCTAATGAAAAACTGTTTTTT.

This clonotype was recorded at least ten times. This chain joins TRBV5-4 and TRBJ2-5; 7 bases map to TRBD2. V shed 1 base and J 5 bases; nucleotides not matched to a gene: 8. CDR1 is SGHNT and CDR2 is YYREEE in the germline V gene (reference sequence). This CDR3 comprises 15 residues. CDR3 loop: CASSLPAGEAETQYF. CDR3 DNA sequence: TGTGCCAGCAGCTTGCCCGCGGGGGAGGCTGAGACCCAGTACTTC.

In this sample, this clonotype turned up many times. The rearrangement links TRBV4-2 to TRBJ2-2; 8 nucleotides align to TRBD2. The V and J ends lost 1 base and 6 bases, in that order; junction bases with no gene match: 4. The germline CDR1 and CDR2 sequences are LGHNA and YNFKEQ. CDR3 length equals 15 residues. The CDR3 sequence is CASSQVRGGPGELFF. In nucleotides, the CDR3 is TGTGCCAGCAGCCAAGTACGCGGGGGGCCCGGGGAGCTGTTTTTT.

The CDR3 reads CASSETPRQALSNQPQHF. The CDR3 DNA follows: TGCGCCAGCAGTGAGACCCCGCGACAGGCGCTTAGCAATCAGCCCCAGCATTTT. The rearrangement links TRBV10-2 to TRBJ1-5, with D tentatively TRBD1 (6 bases). V was trimmed by 2 bases and J by 0 bases, leaving 17 bases between them. Germline CDR1 and CDR2: WSHSY and SAAADI. This CDR3 has 18 residues.

The sample holds many counts of this clonotype. The V call is TRBV4-3, the J call TRBJ1-5; D unresolved. Per the germline V gene, CDR1 is LGHNA and CDR2 is YSLEER. V dropped 2 bases and J dropped 6 bases, with 8 bases sitting between them. CDR3 length equals 13 residues. The CDR3 sequence is CASSQSAVQPQHF. The CDR3 DNA sequence: TGCGCCAGCAGCCAAAGCGCAGTTCAGCCCCAGCATTTT.

As for this clonotype: At one end the junction does not follow the germline gene, possibly because of a read error. The chain couples TRBV6-2 or TRBV6-3 to TRBJ1-2; D not resolved. The germline gives CDR1 MNHEY, CDR2 SVGEGT. The CDR3 is 14 amino acids. CDR3 DNA sequence: TGTGCCGGCAGCTCGGACGCCCTCCCGGGCGGCTACACCTTC. Its translation is CAGSSDALPGGYTF.

This clonotype occurred once. Being one base from a much bigger clone, this may be a read error. The chain links TRBV20-1 to TRBJ2-4; TRBD1 or TRBD2 may be the D gene (7 bases each). V lost 6 bases to trimming and J lost 3 bases, with 24 bases between them. The CDR3 spans 17 residues. In germline, CDR1 is DFQATT, CDR2 SNEGSKA (reference sequence). CDR3 nucleotides: TGCAGTGCCTGGGGGTGGGAGGGGGCTAGTGGCAAAAACATTCAGTACTTC. This encodes CSAWGWEGASGKNIQYF.

At least ten counts were recorded for this clonotype. The chain carries TRBV7-9 and TRBJ1-1; D gene unclear. Germline-derived CDR1 and CDR2 are SEHNR and FQNEAQ (reference sequence). Trimming pared 6 bases from V and 8 bases from J, leaving 22 bases between. This CDR3 has 15 amino acids. CDR3 loop: CASSTKSDIEREAFF. DNA for the CDR3: TGTGCCAGCAGTACAAAAAGCGACATCGAGAGAGAAGCTTTCTTT.

This clonotype has a handful of counts. The V and J genes are TRBV7-2 and TRBJ1-2; tentatively, D is TRBD1 (6 bases). The CDR3 covers 13 residues. Germline V lookup: CDR1 SGHTA, CDR2 FQGNSA. V dropped 3 bases and J dropped 10 bases, with 15 bases sitting between them. The CDR3 region has the DNA TGTGCCAGCAGCTTTTCCCAAAACAGGGCCTACACCTTC. Residues: CASSFSQNRAYTF.

This clonotype was picked up many times. This rearrangement joins TRBV2 to TRBJ2-5; unclear D gene. V lost 7 bases to trimming and J lost 1 base, with 4 bases between them. The CDR3 runs 11 residues. The germline V gene encodes CDR1 SNHLY and CDR2 FYNNEI. The CDR3 loop is CASMVQETQYF. In nucleotides, the CDR3 is TGTGCCAGCATGGTCCAAGAGACCCAGTACTTC.

This clonotype was detected many times. The CDR3 spells CASSSPTGTNEKLFF. The CDR3 nucleotides are TGTGCCAGCAGTTCCCCGACAGGGACTAATGAAAAACTGTTTTTT. V usage is TRBV6-5 and J usage is TRBJ1-4; TRBD1 matches 7 bases. Germline loops: CDR1 MNHEY, CDR2 SVGAGI. The CDR3 extends over 15 amino acids. With V trimmed by 4 bases and J by 2 bases, 4 bases remained unmatched.

The V and J genes are TRBV6-5 and TRBJ1-2, with a weak D call TRBD1 (5 bases). This CDR3 region has 15 residues. The V gene's germline CDR1 is MNHEY and CDR2 SVGAGI. The V and J ends lost 0 bases and 4 bases respectively, with 12 bases between them. This CDR3 reads CASSYSGGLSYGYTF. For the CDR3, the DNA is TGTGCCAGCAGTTACTCTGGGGGTCTCAGCTATGGCTACACCTTC.

This clonotype was counted ten times or more. V and J are TRBV12-3 or TRBV12-4 and TRBJ2-5, with TRBD2 matching 14 bases. V was pared by 5 bases and J by 2 bases, with 1 base of the junction left unmatched. This CDR3 contains 15 residues. In nucleotides, the CDR3 is TGTGCCAGCAGTGGACTAGCGGGGGGACAAGAGACCCAGTACTTC. As protein: CASSGLAGGQETQYF.

This clonotype appeared many times. V is TRBV4-1 and J is TRBJ2-5; D uncertain. V was shortened by 4 bases and J by 5 bases, with 5 bases between the two germline ends. The germline CDR1 and CDR2 sequences are MGHRA and YSYEKL. CDR3 length: 11 residues. CDR3 coding DNA: TGCGCCAGCAGCCGAGCGGAGACCCAGTACTTC. Its protein product is CASSRAETQYF.

A remark on this clonotype: The junction shows a germline mismatch at one end, possibly a read error. The chain recombines TRBV9 with TRBJ2-2; no firm D call. Germline loops: CDR1 SGDLS, CDR2 YYNGEE. There are 15 residues in the CDR3. CDR3 protein: CTSSVAALNTGELFF. CDR3 in DNA: TGTACCAGCAGCGTAGCTGCCCTGAACACCGGGGAGCTGTTTTTT.

This clonotype was counted ten times or more. The chain couples TRBV4-2 to TRBJ2-7; 8 bases fit TRBD2. The CDR3 runs 16 residues. Trimming cost V 1 base and J 2 bases; bases outside gene matches: 7. Per germline, CDR1 LGHNA and CDR2 YNFKEQ. CDR3 protein: CASSQVGSGVTYEQYF. The CDR3 DNA reads as TGTGCCAGCAGCCAAGTGGGTAGCGGGGTTACCTACGAGCAGTACTTC.

The CDR3 is CASSEIGTWAGEKLFF. The DNA for the CDR3 is TGTGCCAGCAGTGAAATCGGGACATGGGCGGGGGAAAAACTGTTTTTT. The chain carries TRBV25-1 and TRBJ1-4; D may be TRBD1 (6 bases). In germline, CDR1 is MGHDK, CDR2 SYGVNS. This CDR3 is 16 amino acids long. The ends were cut back, 2 bases at V and 8 bases at J, with 18 bases in the middle.

The table lists this clonotype with a few counts. The chain joins TRBV20-1 to TRBJ1-6; D perhaps matches TRBD1 (6 bases). CDR1 and CDR2 from the germline V gene are DFQATT and SNEGSKA (reference sequence). V was clipped by 3 bases and J by 4 bases, with 10 bases between them. There are 14 residues in the CDR3. CDR3 amino acids: CSASQGRYNSPLHF. CDR3 sequence (DNA): TGCAGTGCTAGTCAGGGGCGGTATAATTCACCCCTCCACTTT.

This clonotype was observed once. Since a much larger clone is just one base distant, this may be a read error. The J gene is TRBJ2-7, the V gene TRBV28; 7 nucleotides line up with TRBD2. From germline, CDR1 is MDHEN and CDR2 SYDVKM. The CDR3 extends over 15 amino acids. The CDR3 coding sequence is TGTACCAGCAGTTTCGGAGGCGGGGGTATTTACGAGCAGTACGTC. This translates into CTSSFGGGGIYEQYV.

Only a few counts were recorded for this clonotype. The chain is built from TRBV7-8 and TRBJ2-5; perhaps TRBD2 as D (5 bases). V dropped 4 bases and J dropped 5 bases, with 20 bases sitting between them. CDR1 and CDR2 from the germline V gene are SGHVS and FQNEAQ. CDR3 size: 16 residues. CDR3 region: CASSSWRGLSAETQYF. The CDR3 DNA reads as TGTGCCAGCAGCTCCTGGAGAGGACTCTCCGCGGAGACCCAGTACTTC.

There are many counts of this clonotype. This chain uses TRBV18 with TRBJ2-3; D call uncertain. V shed 3 bases and J shed 0 bases, with 4 bases lying between them. The CDR3 consists of 13 residues. Germline V CDR1 and CDR2: KGHSH, LQKENI. The CDR3 DNA reads TGTGCCAGCTCACCCGTAAGCACAGATACGCAGTATTTT. It is translated as CASSPVSTDTQYF.

In this sample, this clonotype turned up many times. The chain recombines TRBV7-8 with TRBJ1-4; 8 bases agree with TRBD1. CDR3 length: 15 residues. Germline CDR1 reads SGHVS; CDR2 reads FQNEAQ. Unmatched junction bases numbered 6, after V lost 2 bases and J lost 7 bases. CDR3 coding DNA: TGTGCCAGCAGCTTACAGGGGGCGGCGGTTGAAAAACTGTTTTTT. Its protein is CASSLQGAAVEKLFF.